Given below is one T cell receptor (beta chain) in context. Its antigen is not known. Using unique molecular identifiers, the investigators prepared the TCRbeta library. TCRdb re-called the PCR reads through MiXCR, storing one row per CDR3 protein. The sample gives 250,000 to 300,000 distinct CDR3 sequences, 10% of which show up once; roughly 7.1% is in the top ten. Trimming removed 7 bases from V and 2 bases from J; junction bases left unmatched: 3. This CDR3 is 15 amino acids long. Germline lookup yields CDR1 SNHLY and CDR2 FYNNEI. This sample is drawn from a study of T-cell reconstitution after alpha-beta-depleted transplantation in children. Study results and limitations: It was surviving recipient T cells and thymic progenitors that gave some patients high TCRbeta diversity at day 60.

This specimen consisted of PBMCs, obtained before TCRalphabeta/CD19-depleted stem cell transplant. The sequence derives from a boy in the first two years of life with acute myeloid leukemia, due to receive a stem cell transplant. The rearrangement uses TRBV2 and TRBJ2-1; 12 positions agree with TRBD2. CDR3 in DNA: TGTGCCAGCACCCCTAGCGGGAGGGCCTACAATGAGCAGTTCTTC. It yields the protein CASTPSGRAYNEQFF.